A selection of T cell receptor beta chains follows, all from one sample in a study of somatic mutations in cytotoxic T cells in rheumatoid arthritis. Measured with immunoSEQ multiplex PCR; TCRdb has only the in-frame clones, and not every one. The sample carries roughly 4,200 clones, about 80% recorded once. Sequenced sample: CD8+ T cells sorted from blood. Receptors were obtained from an adult with rheumatoid arthritis. The CDR3 runs from the conserved cysteine through the conserved F or W. D genes are given only for firm matches. Size values are once, few and many counts, or a class for expanded clones, and some rows have none.

.	.	TRBV2	TRBJ2-1	TGTGCCAGCAGTGAGGGGGCGGGGAATGAGCAGTTCTTC	CASSEGAGNEQFF
.	few	TRBV5-1	TRBJ1-2	TGCGCCAGCACCCTGAATCGACAGGAGGTTGGCTACACCTTC	CASTLNRQEVGYTF
TRBD2	.	TRBV5-1	TRBJ2-1	TGCGCCAGCAGCTTGGGCAGCGGGGGGTACAATGAGCAGTTCTTC	CASSLGSGGYNEQFF
TRBD1	.	TRBV5-1	TRBJ1-3	TGCGCCAGCAGCTTGAAACCGGGACAGGCGGACACCATATATTTT	CASSLKPGQADTIYF
.	.	TRBV4-1	TRBJ1-5	TGCGCCAGCAGCCAGATAGACAGAATCAATCAGCCCCAGCATTTT	CASSQIDRINQPQHF
.	.	TRBV27	TRBJ1-3	TGTGCCAGCAGTATCTCCCCCCGGGGGGAGAACACCATATATTTT	CASSISPRGENTIYF
TRBD2	.	TRBV19	TRBJ2-2	TGTGCCAGTAGTATAGCGGGGGGACTCACCGGGGAGCTGTTTTTT	CASSIAGGLTGELFF
.	.	TRBV5-8	TRBJ1-5	TGTGCCAGCAGCTGGGGGGGGAATCAGCCCCAGCATTTT	CASSWGGNQPQHF
.	.	TRBV7-9	TRBJ1-4	TGTGCCAGCAGCTTTTACCCGGGATCCGAAAAACTGTTTTTT	CASSFYPGSEKLFF
.	.	TRBV2	TRBJ2-5	TGTGCCAGCAGAACCGGGACAACTAACCAAGAGACCCAGTACTTC	CASRTGTTNQETQYF
TRBD1	.	TRBV13	TRBJ1-1	TGTGCCAGCAGCTTAGCAGGGGGCGCGACTGAAGCTTTCTTT	CASSLAGGATEAFF
TRBD2	.	TRBV7-9	TRBJ2-1	TGTGCCAGCAGCCCAACAACGGGACTAGGAAGCAATGAGCAGTTCTTC	CASSPTTGLGSNEQFF
TRBD1	.	TRBV9	TRBJ1-1	TGTGCCAGCAGCGGCCTGGGGGACAGTGCGAACACTGAAGCTTTCTTT	CASSGLGDSANTEAFF
TRBD1	.	TRBV9	TRBJ1-2	TGTGCCAGCAGCTCTCGACAGGGGATGAACTATGGCTACACCTTC	CASSSRQGMNYGYTF
TRBD2	.	TRBV7-6	TRBJ2-5	TGTGCCAGCACACTAGCGGGGGGCCCCGTCGAGACCCAGTACTTC	CASTLAGGPVETQYF
.	few	TRBV18	TRBJ1-5	TGTGCCAGCTCACCACGGGGTCGAAATCAGCCCCAGCATTTT	CASSPRGRNQPQHF
TRBD1	.	TRBV4-3	TRBJ1-2	TGCGCCAGCAGCCAAGGGACAGGGAAATATGGCTACACCTTC	CASSQGTGKYGYTF
TRBD1	.	TRBV25-1	TRBJ2-7	TGTGCTAGCACCCGACAGGGGGCCTACGAGCAGTACTTC	CASTRQGAYEQYF
TRBD2	.	TRBV9	TRBJ2-5	TGTGCCAGCAGCGCGCTCGGGGGGGCCCTCCAAGAGACCCAGTACTTC	CASSALGGALQETQYF
TRBD1	.	TRBV7-2	TRBJ2-4	TGTGCCAGCAGCTCCGAGACAGGGTCGAGGTGGGACATTCAGTACTTC	CASSSETGSRWDIQYF
.	once	TRBV19	TRBJ2-6	TGTGCCAGTAGTATTCTGGACATTACCCTTTCTGGGGCCAACGTCCTGACTTTC	CASSILDITLSGANVLTF
TRBD2	few	TRBV7-2	TRBJ2-7	TGTGCCAGCAGCTTAGCGCTGCCGGGGGGGCGAGCCTACGAGCAGTACTTC	CASSLALPGGRAYEQYF
TRBD2	.	TRBV7-9	TRBJ2-1	TGTGCCAGCAGCGGACCTAGCGGGGCCCACAATGAGCAGTTCTTC	CASSGPSGAHNEQFF
TRBD1	.	TRBV9	TRBJ1-4	TGTGCCAGCAGCGTAGCAGGCGGAGGGGGCGAAAAACTGTTTTTT	CASSVAGGGGEKLFF
TRBD1	.	TRBV7-3	TRBJ2-1	TGTGCCAGCAGCCAAATATTCCGGGACAGGGGGAACAATGAGCAGTTCTTC	CASSQIFRDRGNNEQFF
.	.	TRBV18	TRBJ1-2	TGTGCCAGCTCATGGCGGAGGGGGGGGTATGGCTACACCTTC	CASSWRRGGYGYTF
TRBD1	.	TRBV28	TRBJ2-4	TGTGCCAGCAGTTCAAACAGGGGGGTAAGGGGAAACATTCAGTACTTC	CASSSNRGVRGNIQYF
TRBD2	.	TRBV15	TRBJ2-1	TGTGCCACCAGCAGAGCTAGCGGGGGGTACAATGAGCAGTTCTTC	CATSRASGGYNEQFF
.	.	TRBV5-3	TRBJ1-2	TGTGCCAGAAGCTTGGCCATTAGGACAGCCTCGGTGGGCTATGGCTACACCTTC	CARSLAIRTASVGYGYTF
TRBD1	.	TRBV6-5	TRBJ1-2	TGTGCCAGCAGTTACTCGCCCGACAGGGGGTATGGCTACACCTTC	CASSYSPDRGYGYTF
.	.	TRBV4-1	TRBJ2-3	TGCGCCAGCAGCCAAGAAGGGACCCCTGGGGATACGCAGTATTTT	CASSQEGTPGDTQYF
TRBD1	once	TRBV27	TRBJ2-1	TGTGCCAGCAGTTCGACCGGGACAGGGCCCTACAATGAGCAGTTCTTC	CASSSTGTGPYNEQFF
TRBD1	.	TRBV5-8	TRBJ2-3	TGTGCCAGCAGCTCGGGACAGGGTCACACAGATACGCAGTATTTT	CASSSGQGHTDTQYF
TRBD2	.	TRBV7-2	TRBJ2-1	TGTGCCAGCAGTCCTACTAGCGTCGGGGATGAGCAGTTCTTC	CASSPTSVGDEQFF
.	.	TRBV15	TRBJ1-4	TGTGCCACCAGCAGGGTGTCGAGAGCAACTAATGAAAAACTGTTTTTT	CATSRVSRATNEKLFF
TRBD1	.	TRBV6-1	TRBJ1-5	TGTGCCAGCATCTTCGGACAGGGTGCCCAGCCCCAGCATTTT	CASIFGQGAQPQHF
TRBD2	.	TRBV7-3	TRBJ2-2	TGTGCCAGCAGCTTAACCGCGGGGGGGACAGCGAACACCGGGGAGCTGTTTTTT	CASSLTAGGTANTGELFF
.	.	TRBV18	TRBJ1-6	TGTGCCAGCTCACCGACCGTCTGGGCGCGGGGCCGATCACCCCTCCACTTT	CASSPTVWARGRSPLHF
TRBD1	.	TRBV4-1	TRBJ1-4	TGCGCCAGCAGCCAAGAAGGGACAGGGGTTTATGGGGATGAAAAACTGTTTTTT	CASSQEGTGVYGDEKLFF
TRBD2	.	TRBV28	TRBJ2-5	TGTGCCAGCAGTTTATATAGCGGGGCTAGCCAAGAGACCCAGTACTTC	CASSLYSGASQETQYF
TRBD1	.	TRBV4-3	TRBJ2-1	TGCGCCAGCAGCCACCCAGGGGGCTCCTACAATGAGCAGTTCTTC	CASSHPGGSYNEQFF
.	.	TRBV4-3	TRBJ1-2	TGCGCCAGCAGCCTGGTCGTTCAGACAGACTATGGCTACACCTTC	CASSLVVQTDYGYTF
.	.	TRBV7-9	TRBJ1-4	TGTGCCAGCAGCTCCAACGTGGAAAAACTGTTTTTT	CASSSNVEKLFF
.	few	TRBV6-5	TRBJ1-1	TGTGCCAGCAGCCTCGCAGTGAACACTGAAGCTTTCTTT	CASSLAVNTEAFF
.	.	TRBV29-1	TRBJ2-7	TGCAGCGTTGAAGGTTTGGGGGTTGGGTACGAGCAGTACTTC	CSVEGLGVGYEQYF
.	.	TRBV27	TRBJ1-5	TGTGCCAGCAGTTTAGGAGGGGATCAGCCCCAGCATTTT	CASSLGGDQPQHF
TRBD1	.	TRBV6-5	TRBJ2-1	TGTGCCAGCAGGCTTATACAGGGGACCTACAATGAGCAGTTCTTC	CASRLIQGTYNEQFF
.	.	TRBV30	TRBJ2-7	TGTGCCTGGAGTGTAGTTTCCTGCGAGCAGTACTTC	CAWSVVSCEQYF
.	.	TRBV19	TRBJ1-1	TGTGCCAGTAGTATCCAGGGTGTTTTCACTGAAGCTTTCTTT	CASSIQGVFTEAFF
.	.	TRBV29-1	TRBJ2-1	TGCAGCGTTGATCAAGCGAGTGAGCAGTTCTTC	CSVDQASEQFF
.	once	TRBV5-1	TRBJ1-2	TGCGCCAGCAGCCCTGGGGAGTCAACCGCATATGGCTACACCTTC	CASSPGESTAYGYTF
.	few	TRBV7-9	TRBJ2-7	TGTGCCAGCAGCTCCATGAGCTCCTACGAGCAGTACTTC	CASSSMSSYEQYF
.	few	TRBV11-2	TRBJ1-5	TGTGCCAGCAGCAAACAGGGAAATCAGCCCCAGCATTTT	CASSKQGNQPQHF
.	.	TRBV5-1	TRBJ2-7	TGCGCCAGCAGCCCGCTGCGGGACGGCTCCTACGAGCAGTACTTC	CASSPLRDGSYEQYF
TRBD1	.	TRBV19	TRBJ2-2	TGTGCCAGTATAGATGGGGACAGGGGGAACACCGGGGAGCTGTTTTTT	CASIDGDRGNTGELFF
TRBD1	.	TRBV28	TRBJ2-7	TGTGCCAGCAGTGACTGGGACAGCACCAGCTCCTACGAGCAGTACTTC	CASSDWDSTSSYEQYF
TRBD2	.	TRBV4-2	TRBJ2-5	TGTGCCAGCAGCCAAGAGACTAGCGGAGGAGAAGAGACCCAGTACTTC	CASSQETSGGEETQYF
TRBD2	once	TRBV5-1	TRBJ2-5	TGCGCCAGCACCTTAGCGGGGGGGTACCAAGAGACCCAGTACTTC	CASTLAGGYQETQYF
TRBD1	once	TRBV10-3	TRBJ2-5	TGTGCCATCAGTGAGACGGACAGGGTTCAAGAGACCCAGTACTTC	CAISETDRVQETQYF
TRBD1	.	TRBV6-5	TRBJ1-6	TGTGCCAGCAGGCCACAGGGGATTAATTCACCCCTCCACTTT	CASRPQGINSPLHF